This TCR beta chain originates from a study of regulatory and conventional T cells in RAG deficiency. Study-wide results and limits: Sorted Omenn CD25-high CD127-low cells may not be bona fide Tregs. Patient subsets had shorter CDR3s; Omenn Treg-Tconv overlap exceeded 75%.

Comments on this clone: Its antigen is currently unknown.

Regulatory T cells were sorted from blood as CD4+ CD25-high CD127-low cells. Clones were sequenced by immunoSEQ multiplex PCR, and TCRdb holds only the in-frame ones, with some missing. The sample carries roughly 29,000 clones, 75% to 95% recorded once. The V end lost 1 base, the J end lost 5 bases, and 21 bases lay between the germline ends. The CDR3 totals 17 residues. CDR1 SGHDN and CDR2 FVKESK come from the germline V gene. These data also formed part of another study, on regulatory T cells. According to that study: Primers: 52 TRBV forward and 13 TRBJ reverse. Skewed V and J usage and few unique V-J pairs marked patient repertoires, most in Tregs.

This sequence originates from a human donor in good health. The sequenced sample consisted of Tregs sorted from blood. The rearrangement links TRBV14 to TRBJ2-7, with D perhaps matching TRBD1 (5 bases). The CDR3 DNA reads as TGTGCCAGCAGCCAAGGGTTCTTGTCAGGGCGAAGGGACGAGCAGTACTTC. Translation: CASSQGFLSGRRDEQYF.